This entry concerns a single TCR beta chain. Germline assignment: CDR1 SNHLY and CDR2 FYNNEI. V shed 5 bases, J shed 5 bases, and the junction held 5 bases outside the gene matches. CDR3 size: 14 residues. These data originate in a study of blood T cell repertoires in COVID-19. Study overall: Some COVID-19 samples were acute and others convalescent; all came from the United States, Italy and Spain. Sample material is recorded as cDNA or gDNA derived from T cells, B-cell-depleted T cells, or PBMCs.

In the study's own analysis: Cell counts per sample came from amplifying reference gene primers. Repertoires were generated with immunoSEQ multiplex PCR, while TCRdb's copy carries only in-frame clones and drops some. D and trimming come from the DNA, and the V and J calls and clone size come from that table. The data show roughly 120,000 clones, with around three quarters seen just once and approximately 4% held by the top ten. This chain connects TRBV2 to TRBJ1-5, with TRBD1 identical over 8 bases. This TCR was sampled from a woman older than 75 with acute or convalescent COVID-19. The sequenced material came from peripheral blood. The CDR3 reads CASSRTGSDQPQHF. For the CDR3, the DNA is TGTGCCAGCAGTCGGACAGGGTCTGATCAGCCCCAGCATTTT.